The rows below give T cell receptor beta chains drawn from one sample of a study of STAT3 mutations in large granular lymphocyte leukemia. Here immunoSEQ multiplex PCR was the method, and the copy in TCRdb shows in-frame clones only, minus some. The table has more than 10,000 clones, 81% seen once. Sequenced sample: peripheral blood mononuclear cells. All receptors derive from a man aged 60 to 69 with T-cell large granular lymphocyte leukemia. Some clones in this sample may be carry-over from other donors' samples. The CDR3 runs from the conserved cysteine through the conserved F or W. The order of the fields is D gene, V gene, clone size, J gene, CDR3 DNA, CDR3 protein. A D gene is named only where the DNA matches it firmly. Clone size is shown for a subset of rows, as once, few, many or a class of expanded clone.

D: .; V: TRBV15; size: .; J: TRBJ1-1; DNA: TGTGCCACCAGCAGAGTTTCCGGGAGAACTGAAGCTTTCTTT; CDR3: CATSRVSGRTEAFF
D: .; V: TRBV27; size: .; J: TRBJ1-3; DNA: TGTGCCAGCAGTTTCGACAGGTTTGACACCATATATTTT; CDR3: CASSFDRFDTIYF
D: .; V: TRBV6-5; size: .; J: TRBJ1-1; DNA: TGTGCCAGCAGGCTGGACAGCGGGAACACTGAAGCTTTCTTT; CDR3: CASRLDSGNTEAFF
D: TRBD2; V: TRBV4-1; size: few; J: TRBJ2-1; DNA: TGCGCCAGCAGCGCCGGACTAGCGGTGTACAATGAGCAGTTCTTC; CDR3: CASSAGLAVYNEQFF
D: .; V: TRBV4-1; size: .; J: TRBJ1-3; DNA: TGCGCCAGCAGCCAAGACAGACTCTCTGGAAACACCATATATTTT; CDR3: CASSQDRLSGNTIYF
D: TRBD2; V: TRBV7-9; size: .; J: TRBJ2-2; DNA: TGTGCCAGCAGCTCCGGGACTAGCGGCACTCGGCTGTTTTTT; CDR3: CASSSGTSGTRLFF
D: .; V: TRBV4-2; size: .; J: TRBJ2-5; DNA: TGTGCCAGCAGCCCTGCCGCGAACCTCCAAGAGACCCAGTACTTC; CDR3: CASSPAANLQETQYF
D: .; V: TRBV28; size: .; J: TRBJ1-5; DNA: TGTGCCAGCAGCCTACAATGGCCCCAGCATTTT; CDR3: CASSLQWPQHF
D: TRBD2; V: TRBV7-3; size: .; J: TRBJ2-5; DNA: TGTGCCAGCGCGACTAGCGGGAGAGAGACCCAGTACTTC; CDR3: CASATSGRETQYF
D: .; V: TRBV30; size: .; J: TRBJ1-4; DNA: TGTGCCTGGAGCTCTTGGGGGGCAACTAATGAAAAACTGTTTTTT; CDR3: CAWSSWGATNEKLFF
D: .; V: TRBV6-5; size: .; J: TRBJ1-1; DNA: TGTGCCAGCAGGGCGGGAAGAGGGACTGAAGCTTTCTTT; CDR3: CASRAGRGTEAFF
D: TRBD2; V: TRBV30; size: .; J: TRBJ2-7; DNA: TGTGCCTGGGGGACGGGGACTAACTACGAGCAGTACTTC; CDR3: CAWGTGTNYEQYF
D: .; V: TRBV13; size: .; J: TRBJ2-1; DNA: TGTGCCAGCAGCGCCACACAGGGCAGCTCCTACAATGAGCAGTTCTTC; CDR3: CASSATQGSSYNEQFF
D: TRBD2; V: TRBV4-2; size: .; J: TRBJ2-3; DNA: TGTGCCAGCAGCCAAGTCGGGCGGGAGACAGCAGATACGCAGTATTTT; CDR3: CASSQVGRETADTQYF
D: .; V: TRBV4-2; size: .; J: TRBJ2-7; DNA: TGTGCCAGCAGCCAAGTTGGTTCTGGGCTAGAGCAGTACTTC; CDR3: CASSQVGSGLEQYF
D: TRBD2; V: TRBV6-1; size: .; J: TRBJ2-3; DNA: TGTGCCAGCAGTGAAGTGCACGGCGGGAGCCTTCGAGATACGCAGTATTTT; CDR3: CASSEVHGGSLRDTQYF
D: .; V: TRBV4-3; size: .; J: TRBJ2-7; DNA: TGCGCCAGCAGCCAAGATAGGAGCTGGCCCTACGAGCAGTACTTC; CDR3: CASSQDRSWPYEQYF
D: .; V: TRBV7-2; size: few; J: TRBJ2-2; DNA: TGTGCCAGCAGCCGGGACCAAAGTAACACCGGGGAGCTGTTTTTT; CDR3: CASSRDQSNTGELFF
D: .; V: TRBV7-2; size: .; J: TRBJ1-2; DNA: TGTGCCAGCAGCTTAAGTGCAGTGTTGGATGGCTACACCTTC; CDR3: CASSLSAVLDGYTF
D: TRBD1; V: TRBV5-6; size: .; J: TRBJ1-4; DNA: TGTGCCAGCAGGCGAGACAGGGGGGCAACTAATGAAAAACTGTTTTTT; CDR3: CASRRDRGATNEKLFF
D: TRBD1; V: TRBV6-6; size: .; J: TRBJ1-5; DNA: TGTGCCAGCAGGGGACAGGGTCTTCGCAATCAGCCCCAGCATTTT; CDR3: CASRGQGLRNQPQHF
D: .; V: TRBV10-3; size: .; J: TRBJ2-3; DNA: TGTGCCATCAGTGATGGGGGAGGCACAGATACGCAGTATTTT; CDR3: CAISDGGGTDTQYF
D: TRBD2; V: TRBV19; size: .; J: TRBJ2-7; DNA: TGTGCCAGTAAAGCCCAGAGGGGGACTAGCGGGCTCCAGAGCTCCTACGAGCAGTACTTC; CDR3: CASKAQRGTSGLQSSYEQYF
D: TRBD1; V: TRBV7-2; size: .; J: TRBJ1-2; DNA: TGTGCCAGCAGCTCGGGACAGGGGTATGGCTACACCTTC; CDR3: CASSSGQGYGYTF
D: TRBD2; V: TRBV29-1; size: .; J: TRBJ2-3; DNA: TGCAGCGTCTATGGACTAGCGGGGGGGATACCTAGCACAGATACGCAGTATTTT; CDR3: CSVYGLAGGIPSTDTQYF
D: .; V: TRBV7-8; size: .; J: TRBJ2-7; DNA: TGTGCCAGCAGCTCTAGCGCCTATAGCTACGAGCAGTACTTC; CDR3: CASSSSAYSYEQYF
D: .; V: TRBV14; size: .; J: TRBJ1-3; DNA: TGTGCCAGCAGCCAACACCTGAGCTCTGGAAACACCATATATTTT; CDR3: CASSQHLSSGNTIYF
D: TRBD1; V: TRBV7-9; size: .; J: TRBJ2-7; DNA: TGTGCCAGCAGCAGCCCCGGGACAGGGGTGACCTACGAGCAGTACTTC; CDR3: CASSSPGTGVTYEQYF
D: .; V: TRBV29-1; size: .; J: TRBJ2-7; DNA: TGCAGCGTTGGGGTCAGGGACTACGAGCAGTACTTC; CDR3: CSVGVRDYEQYF
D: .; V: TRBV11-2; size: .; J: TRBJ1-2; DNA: TGTGCCAGCAGCTTAGAAACCTGGGGCTACACCTTC; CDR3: CASSLETWGYTF
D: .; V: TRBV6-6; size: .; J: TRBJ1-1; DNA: TGTGCCAGCAGTTCACCCACAGGGTCCACTGAAGCTTTCTTT; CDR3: CASSSPTGSTEAFF
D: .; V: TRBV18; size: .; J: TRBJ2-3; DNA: TGTGCCAGCTCAGCCGAATTAGCAGATACGCAGTATTTT; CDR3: CASSAELADTQYF
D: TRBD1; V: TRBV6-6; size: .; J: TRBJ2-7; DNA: TGTGCCAGCAGTCGAGACAGGGGGCGGCTGTTCTACGAGCAGTACTTC; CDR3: CASSRDRGRLFYEQYF
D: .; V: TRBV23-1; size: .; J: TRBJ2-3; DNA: TGCGCCAGCCCCCGGAGCACAGATACGCAGTATTTT; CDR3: CASPRSTDTQYF
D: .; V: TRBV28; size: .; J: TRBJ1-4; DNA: TGTGCCAGCAGTTTCGTGGGCGAAAAACTGTTTTTT; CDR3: CASSFVGEKLFF
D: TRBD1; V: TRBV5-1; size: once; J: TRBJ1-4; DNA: TGCGCCAGCAGCCTACAGGGGGAGACTAATGAAAAACTGTTTTTT; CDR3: CASSLQGETNEKLFF
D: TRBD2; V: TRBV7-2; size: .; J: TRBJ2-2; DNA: TGTGCCAGCAGCTTAGAACTAGCGGGAGCCGGGGAGCTGTTTTTT; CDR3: CASSLELAGAGELFF
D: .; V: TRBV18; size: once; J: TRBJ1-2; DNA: TGTGCCAGCTCACCAGCACGGGACAACTACTATGGCTACACCTTC; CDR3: CASSPARDNYYGYTF
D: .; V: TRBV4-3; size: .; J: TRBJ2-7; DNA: TGCGCCAGCAGCCAAGAGGCGGGCGGATACTCCTACGAGCAGTACTTC; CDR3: CASSQEAGGYSYEQYF
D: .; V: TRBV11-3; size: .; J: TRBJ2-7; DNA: TGTGCCAGCAGCTACTATGAAACACCCTACGAGCAGTACTTC; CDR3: CASSYYETPYEQYF
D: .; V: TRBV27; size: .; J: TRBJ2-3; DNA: TGTGCCAGCAGTTTGACCAGCACAGATACGCAGTATTTT; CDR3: CASSLTSTDTQYF
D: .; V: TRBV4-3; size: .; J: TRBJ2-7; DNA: TGCGCCAGCAGCCAAGATGCAGCCACCTACGAGCAGTACTTC; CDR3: CASSQDAATYEQYF
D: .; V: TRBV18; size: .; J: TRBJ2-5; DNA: TGTGCCAGCTCACCGGAGGGTCTTGCCCAAGAGACCCAGTACTTC; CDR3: CASSPEGLAQETQYF
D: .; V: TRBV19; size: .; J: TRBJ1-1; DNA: TGTGCCAGCCACCCCCGGGCGAACACTGAAGCTTTCTTT; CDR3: CASHPRANTEAFF
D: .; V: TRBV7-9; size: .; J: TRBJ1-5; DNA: TGTGCCAGCAGCTTAGTGACCTTTTGGGAAGCGAACAATCAGCCCCAGCATTTT; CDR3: CASSLVTFWEANNQPQHF